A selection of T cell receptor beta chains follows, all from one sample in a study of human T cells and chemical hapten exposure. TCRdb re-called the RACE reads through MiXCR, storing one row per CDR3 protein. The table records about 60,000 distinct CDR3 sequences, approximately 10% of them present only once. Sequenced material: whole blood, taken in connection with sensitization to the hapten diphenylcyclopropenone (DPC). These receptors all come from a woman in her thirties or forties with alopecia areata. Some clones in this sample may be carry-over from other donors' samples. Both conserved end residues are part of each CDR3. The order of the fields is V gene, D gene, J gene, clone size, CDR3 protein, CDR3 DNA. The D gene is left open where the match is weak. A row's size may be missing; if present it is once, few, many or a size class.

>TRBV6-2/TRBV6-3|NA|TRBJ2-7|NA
CASSLGLWRTYEQYF
TGTGCCAGCAGCCTGGGACTTTGGAGAACCTACGAGCAGTACTTC
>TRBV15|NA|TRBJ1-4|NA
CATSGPREEELFF
TGTGCCACCAGCGGACCCAGGGAAGAAGAACTGTTTTTT
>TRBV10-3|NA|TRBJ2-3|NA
CAISDRDTQYF
TGTGCCATCAGTGATCGGGATACGCAGTATTTT
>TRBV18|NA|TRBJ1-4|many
CASSPQGSGEKLFF
TGTGCCAGCTCACCGCAGGGGAGCGGTGAAAAACTGTTTTTT
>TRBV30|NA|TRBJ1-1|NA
CAWTKRGNTEAFF
TGTGCCTGGACAAAGAGGGGGAACACTGAAGCTTTCTTT
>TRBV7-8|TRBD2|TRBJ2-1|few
CASSPPPSSSGRAGEQFF
TGTGCCAGCAGCCCGCCCCCCTCTTCTAGCGGGAGGGCGGGCGAGCAGTTCTTC
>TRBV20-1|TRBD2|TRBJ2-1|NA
CSASMGLAGGNEQFF
TGCAGTGCCAGTATGGGACTAGCGGGGGGCAATGAGCAGTTCTTC
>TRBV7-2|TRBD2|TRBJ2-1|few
CASSSTSGPYNEQFF
TGTGCCAGCAGCTCAACTAGCGGGCCCTACAATGAGCAGTTCTTC
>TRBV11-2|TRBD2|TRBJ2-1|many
CASSSLLRDYNNEQFF
TGTGCCAGCAGCTCCTTACTCCGGGACTACAACAATGAGCAGTTCTTC
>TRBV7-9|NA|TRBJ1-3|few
CASRLPGTKVSGNTIYF
TGTGCCAGCAGGCTCCCCGGGACGAAGGTTTCTGGAAACACCATATATTTT
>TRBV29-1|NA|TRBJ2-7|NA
CSVDSSGQVAGQYF
TGCAGCGTTGACTCTAGCGGACAGGTCGCGGGGCAGTACTTC
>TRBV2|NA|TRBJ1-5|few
CASSSNTGDQPQHF
TGTGCCAGCTCGAGCAACACCGGGGATCAGCCCCAGCATTTT
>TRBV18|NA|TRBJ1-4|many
CASSPSRSNEKLFF
TGTGCCAGCTCACCGAGTCGCAGTAATGAAAAACTGTTTTTT
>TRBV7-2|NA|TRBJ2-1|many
CASSLVGRGTLYNEQFF
TGTGCCAGCAGCTTAGTAGGTCGAGGGACACTCTACAATGAGCAGTTCTTC
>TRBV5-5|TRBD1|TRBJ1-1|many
CASSRTGVTEAFF
TGTGCCAGCAGCCGGACAGGGGTTACTGAAGCTTTCTTT
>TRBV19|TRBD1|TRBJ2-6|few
CASSTTGVSNVLTF
TGTGCCAGTAGTACCACAGGGGTTTCCAACGTCCTGACTTTC
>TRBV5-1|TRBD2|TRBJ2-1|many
CASSSGLANEQFF
TGCGCCAGCAGCTCAGGACTAGCGAATGAGCAGTTCTTC
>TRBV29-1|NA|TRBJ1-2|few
CSVEQGPGNGYTF
TGCAGCGTTGAACAAGGGCCAGGGAATGGCTACACCTTC
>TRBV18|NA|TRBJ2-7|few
CASSPDYYEQYF
TGTGCCAGCTCACCGGACTACTACGAGCAGTACTTC
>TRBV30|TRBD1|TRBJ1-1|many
CAWSGQGIGNSEAFF
TGTGCCTGGAGCGGACAGGGCATAGGTAACAGTGAAGCTTTCTTT
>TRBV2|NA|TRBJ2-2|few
CASLPGIAGELFF
TGTGCCAGCCTCCCAGGGATTGCCGGGGAGCTGTTTTTT
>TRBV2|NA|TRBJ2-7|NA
CASSGDWFSYEQYF
TGTGCCAGCAGTGGGGACTGGTTCTCCTACGAGCAGTACTTC
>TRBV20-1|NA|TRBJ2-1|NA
CSARPDQSSYNEQFF
TGCAGTGCTAGACCTGACCAGAGCTCCTACAATGAGCAGTTCTTC
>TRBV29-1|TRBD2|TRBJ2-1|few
CSVDVSGARKEQFF
TGCAGCGTTGATGTTAGCGGGGCTCGAAAGGAGCAGTTCTTC
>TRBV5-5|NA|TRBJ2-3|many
CASGGGFPSTDTQYF
TGTGCCAGCGGGGGAGGTTTCCCTAGCACAGATACGCAGTATTTT
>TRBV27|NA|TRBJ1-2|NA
CASSWTGTNYGYTF
TGTGCCAGCAGTTGGACCGGAACTAACTATGGCTACACCTTC
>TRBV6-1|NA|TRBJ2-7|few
CASSRVSMSSYEQYF
TGTGCCAGCAGTCGGGTCTCAATGAGCTCCTACGAGCAGTACTTC
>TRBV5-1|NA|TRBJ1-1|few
CASSFQQGGEAFF
TGCGCCAGCAGCTTTCAGCAGGGCGGTGAAGCTTTCTTT
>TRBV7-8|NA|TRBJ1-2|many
CASGWQDLYGYTF
TGTGCCAGCGGGTGGCAGGACCTCTATGGCTACACCTTC
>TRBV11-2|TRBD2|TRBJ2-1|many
CASSPGFGTSGGNEQFF
TGTGCCAGCAGCCCAGGCTTCGGGACTAGCGGAGGGAATGAGCAGTTCTTC
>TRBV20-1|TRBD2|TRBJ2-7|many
CSAHNLAASSYEQYF
TGCAGTGCTCACAACCTAGCGGCCAGCTCCTACGAGCAGTACTTC
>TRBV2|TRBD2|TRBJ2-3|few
CASSGPSGVTGTDTQYF
TGTGCCAGCAGTGGACCCAGCGGGGTTACGGGCACAGATACGCAGTATTTT
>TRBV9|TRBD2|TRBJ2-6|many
CASSATSGSGANVLTF
TGTGCCAGCAGCGCCACTAGCGGCTCTGGGGCCAACGTCCTGACTTTC
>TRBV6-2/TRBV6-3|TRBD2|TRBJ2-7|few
CASSGGGPVSEQYF
TGTGCCAGCAGCGGCGGGGGGCCGGTTAGCGAGCAGTACTTC
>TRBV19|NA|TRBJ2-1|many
CASSIGPMPSEQFF
TGTGCCAGTAGTATAGGCCCTATGCCGAGTGAGCAGTTCTTC
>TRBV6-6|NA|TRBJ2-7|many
CASSYSSRGRVKSYEQYF
TGTGCCAGCAGTTACTCGAGTAGGGGCAGGGTAAAGTCCTACGAGCAGTACTTC
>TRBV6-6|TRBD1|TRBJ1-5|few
CASSPGQLNQPQHF
TGTGCCAGCAGTCCGGGACAGCTCAATCAGCCCCAGCATTTT
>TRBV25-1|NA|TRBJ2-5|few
CASSEYVRETQYF
TGTGCCAGCAGTGAATACGTAAGGGAGACCCAGTACTTC
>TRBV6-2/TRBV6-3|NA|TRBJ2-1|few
CASSDLPGVSEQFF
TGTGCCAGCAGTGACCTCCCAGGGGTTTCCGAGCAGTTCTTC
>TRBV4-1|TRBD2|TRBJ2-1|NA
CASSQDPSLLAGEQFF
TGCGCCAGCAGCCAAGACCCTTCGTTACTAGCGGGGGAGCAGTTCTTC
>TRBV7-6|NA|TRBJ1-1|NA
CASSSQQAMNTEAFF
TGTGCCAGCAGCTCTCAACAGGCGATGAACACTGAAGCTTTCTTT
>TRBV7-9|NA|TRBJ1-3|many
CASSLGPGNTIYF
TGTGCCAGCAGCTTAGGTCCTGGAAACACCATATATTTT
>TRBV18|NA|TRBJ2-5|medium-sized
CASSPMRPRETQYF
TGTGCCAGCTCACCGATGCGACCGCGGGAGACCCAGTACTTC
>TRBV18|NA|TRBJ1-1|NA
CASSPTRGEAFF
TGTGCCAGCTCACCAACCCGAGGTGAAGCTTTCTTT
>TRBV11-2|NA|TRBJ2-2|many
CASSLGPSAGELFF
TGTGCCAGCAGCCTAGGGCCTTCCGCCGGGGAGCTGTTTTTT
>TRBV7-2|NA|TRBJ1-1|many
CASSSLGGGDTEAFF
TGTGCCAGCAGCTCCTTGGGAGGGGGAGACACTGAAGCTTTCTTT
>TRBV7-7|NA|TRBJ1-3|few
CASSLGGTSGNTIYF
TGTGCTAGCAGCCTGGGGGGGACCTCTGGAAACACCATATATTTT
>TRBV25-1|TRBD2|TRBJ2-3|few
CASSEAGTRGPDTQYF
TGTGCCAGCAGTGAAGCCGGGACTAGAGGTCCAGATACGCAGTATTTT
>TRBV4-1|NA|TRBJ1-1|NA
CASSQDQGTEAFF
TGCGCCAGCAGCCAAGACCAAGGCACTGAAGCTTTCTTT
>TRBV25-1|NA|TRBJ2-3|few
CASSEVDTQYF
TGTGCCAGCAGTGAGGTAGATACGCAGTATTTT
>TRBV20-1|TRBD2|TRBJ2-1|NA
CSARGLLAAFPYNEQFF
TGCAGTGCTAGAGGCTTACTAGCGGCCTTTCCCTACAATGAGCAGTTCTTC
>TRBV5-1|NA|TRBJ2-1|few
CASSLVPRSSYNEQFF
TGCGCCAGCAGCTTGGTGCCCAGAAGCTCCTACAATGAGCAGTTCTTC
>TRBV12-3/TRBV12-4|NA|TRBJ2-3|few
CASSLTRDTQYF
TGTGCCAGCAGCCTGACTAGGGATACGCAGTATTTT
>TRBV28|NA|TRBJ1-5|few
CASARGALPSDQPQHF
TGTGCCAGCGCGCGGGGTGCCCTACCGTCCGATCAGCCCCAGCATTTT
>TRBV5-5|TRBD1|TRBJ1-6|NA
CASSLDMVDRGLSPLHF
TGTGCCAGCAGCTTGGACATGGTGGACAGGGGTCTTTCACCCCTCCACTTT